The T cell receptor (beta chain) under discussion was sequenced for a study of blood T cell repertoires in COVID-19. The wider study: Both acute and convalescent COVID-19 samples were obtained from the United States, Italy and Spain.

This clone has just one count. TCRdb keeps only in-frame clones here, not all; method: immunoSEQ multiplex PCR. The sample holds 320,000 or so clones, about 88% seen once. V was pared by 5 bases and J by 4 bases, with 21 bases between. This CDR3 spans 17 amino acids. Germline V gives CDR1 LNHDA, CDR2 SQIVND (reference sequence). The sequenced sample consisted of PBMCs or T cells enriched from blood (not recorded which). The V and J genes are TRBV19 and TRBJ1-5; D is perhaps TRBD1 (5 bases). The TCR was taken from a woman aged 25-40 years who had recovered from COVID-19. In DNA form, the CDR3 reads TGTGCCAGTAGTCTACAGAGGCGGGACGGAGAAAATCAGCCCCAGCATTTT. Residues: CASSLQRRDGENQPQHF.